This TCR beta chain was profiled in a study of shared clonotypes between healthy human individuals. The overall study: A couple of women and a few men aged 18 to 49 served as donors. Study observations and caveats: Researchers sampled blood only, noting tissue repertoires likely differ. Generally, naive subsets came out with larger estimated richness than memory subsets. All-four-donor shared clonotypes had higher generation probabilities than non-shared clonotypes did.

The assay was immunoSEQ multiplex PCR, and TCRdb's table has in-frame clones only and misses some. This repertoire shows fewer than 2.5 million clones, approximately 93% found once; its top ten account for about 0.38%. Germline V gives CDR1 SGHRS, CDR2 YFSETQ. The CDR3 has 16 residues. Unmatched junction bases numbered 14, after V lost 5 bases and J lost 4 bases. Comment on this clone: The antigen is unknown.

The sequence was obtained from a man aged 18 to 30 in good health. Some clones in this sample may be carry-over from other donors' samples. The material sequenced was naive CD4+ T cells from PBMCs. Subset indicated: CD45RA+ positively selected. The rearrangement joins TRBV5-1 to TRBJ2-5; TRBD1 matches at 7 bases. This chain's CDR3 is CASRVGGQAGRETQYF. CDR3 sequence (DNA): TGCGCCAGCAGGGTTGGTGGACAGGCGGGCCGAGAGACCCAGTACTTC.